The 16 T cell receptor beta chains presented below share a single source sample, sequenced in a study of preoperative IRX-2 immunotherapy in early breast cancer (dated by TCRdb to between 2018 and 2021). Reading the label with the study, this specimen's treatment or condition is: preoperative locoregional IRX-2 cytokine immunotherapy. Library method: the immunoSEQ multiplex PCR assay. This immuneACCESS table, as held by TCRdb, lists in-frame sequences with V and J called but not all clones. Of the missing ones, under half trace to an unresolved V gene in checked studies; the others have no known cause. This sample is represented by about 27,000 clones; approximately 80% of them were singletons. Roughly 2.2% of the sample is in the top ten clones. The specimen comprised lymph node tissue, sampled before IRX-2 immunotherapy. Receptors were obtained from a human donor with breast cancer.

The chain uses TRBV11-3 and TRBJ1-5; D is undetermined. Germline lookup yields CDR1 SGHNT and CDR2 YENEEA. V lost 4 bases and J lost 7, with 17 bases in between. The CDR3 is 15 amino acids. CDR3 in amino acids: CASSSDLLVPQPQHF. The CDR3 DNA reads TGTGCCAGCAGCTCAGACCTCCTGGTTCCCCAGCCCCAGCATTTT.

J is TRBJ1-2 and V is TRBV23-1; TRBD1 matches 8 bases. TRBV23-1 is assigned to the ORF class and has an uncertain function. This CDR3 spans 15 amino acids. V gave up 6 bases and J gave up 3 bases; unmatched junction bases: 9. CDR3 sequence reads: CASSRRGQGDYGYTF. DNA of the CDR3: TGCGCCAGCAGCCGGCGAGGACAGGGCGACTATGGCTACACCTTC.

The chain is built from TRBV10-2 and TRBJ2-6, with TRBD1 matching over 11 bases. Germline V lookup: CDR1 WSHSY, CDR2 SAAADI. The CDR3 loop spans 17 amino acids. The V segment lost 7 bases and the J segment 1 base; nucleotides outside the gene matches: 6. The CDR3 spells CASKKGQGVSGANVLTF. CDR3 coding DNA: TGCGCCAGCAAAAAGGGACAGGGGGTATCTGGGGCCAACGTCCTGACTTTC.

This clone has a single count. J is TRBJ1-2 and V is TRBV7-1, with D possibly TRBD1 on 5 matching bases. TRBV7-1 is marked as an open reading frame, function uncertain. The CDR3 runs 15 residues. The V gene lost 4 bases and the J gene lost 4 bases, with 16 bases spanning the gap. The DNA for the CDR3 is TGTGCCAGCAGCTTAGTCGCAGGGACGGGCTATGGCTACACCTTC. Protein product: CASSLVAGTGYGYTF.

The gene calls are TRBV29-1 and TRBJ2-2; D may correspond to TRBD1 or TRBD2 (5 bases each). Germline CDR1 is SQVTM and CDR2 is ANQGSEA. The CDR3 totals 14 residues. V dropped 7 bases and J dropped 0 bases, with 12 bases sitting between them. CDR3 sequence: CSARGRPNTGELFF. CDR3 nucleotide sequence: TGCAGCGCCCGGGGACGGCCGAACACCGGGGAGCTGTTTTTT.

This clone was seen only a few times. This chain uses TRBV6-8 with TRBJ1-2; D not resolved. In germline, CDR1 is MNHGY, CDR2 SAAAGT. The length of the CDR3 is 14 residues. The V end lost 4 bases, the J end lost 2 bases, and 11 bases lay between the germline ends. The chain's CDR3 is CASSSGKANYGYTF. As DNA, the CDR3 is TGTGCCAGCAGTTCCGGAAAAGCCAACTATGGCTACACCTTC.

This rearrangement joins TRBV28 to TRBJ1-5; D perhaps matches TRBD1 (6 bases). CDR3 length: 18 amino acids. The V gene's germline CDR1 is MDHEN and CDR2 SYDVKM. Trimming removed 3 bases at V and 6 bases at J, with 24 bases between. As DNA, the CDR3 is TGTGCCAGCAGTTTTGCCTACTTCGGCAGGGGCGATACTCAGCCCCAGCATTTT. It specifies CASSFAYFGRGDTQPQHF.

The genes are TRBV6-8 and TRBJ2-6, with 8 bases identical to TRBD2. Per the germline V gene, CDR1 is MNHGY and CDR2 is SAAAGT. The V and J ends lost 10 bases and 4 bases, in that order; junction bases with no gene match: 15. The CDR3 consists of 17 residues. CDR3 in DNA: TGTGCCACCCTACGAGGAGCGGGGGCGGCCGGGGCCAACGTCCTGACTTTC. This codes for CATLRGAGAAGANVLTF.

The chain joins TRBV11-3 to TRBJ1-3; D possibly corresponds to TRBD1 (5 bases). Germline CDR1 is SGHNT and CDR2 is YENEEA. The CDR3 has 16 residues. V lost 3 bases and J 4 bases, leaving 16 bases between the germline ends. The CDR3: CASSFPGPGQGNTIYF. In DNA form, the CDR3 reads TGTGCCAGCAGCTTTCCAGGGCCCGGCCAGGGAAACACCATATATTTT.

The gene calls are TRBV15 and TRBJ1-5, with D possibly being TRBD1 (6 bases). Germline loops: CDR1 LNHNV, CDR2 YYDKDF (reference sequence). The ends were cut back, 0 bases at V and 0 bases at J, with 6 bases in the middle. The CDR3 runs to 15 residues. The CDR3 loop is CATSRDRGSNQPQHF. CDR3 bases: TGTGCCACCAGCAGAGACAGGGGTAGCAATCAGCCCCAGCATTTT.

This chain uses TRBV11-3 with TRBJ2-3; the match to TRBD2 covers 7 bases. CDR1 and CDR2 from the germline V gene are SGHNT and YENEEA. There are 15 residues in the CDR3. Trimming cost V 4 bases and J 3 bases; bases outside gene matches: 7. The CDR3 DNA follows: TGTGCCAGCAGCTCGGGGAGGGTATGGACAGATACGCAGTATTTT. Residues: CASSSGRVWTDTQYF.

This chain connects TRBV6-8 to TRBJ2-1, with 8 nucleotides matching TRBD2. V gave up 4 bases and J gave up 7 bases; unmatched junction bases: 9. Germline CDR1 is MNHGY and CDR2 is SAAAGT. The CDR3 extends over 15 amino acids. Here the CDR3 reads CASSSAGSGENEQFF. Written as DNA, the CDR3 is TGTGCCAGCAGTTCTGCGGGTAGCGGGGAAAATGAGCAGTTCTTC.

The chain is built from TRBV6-8 and TRBJ2-7; TRBD1 agrees at 9 bases. The CDR3 runs 15 residues. CDR1 and CDR2 from the germline V gene are MNHGY and SAAAGT. Trimming took 8 bases from V and 2 from J; bases not matched to a gene: 10. The CDR3 coding sequence is TGTGCCAGCGGTTTGGGGCGGACAGGGGCCTACGAGCAGTACTTC. It translates to CASGLGRTGAYEQYF.

J is TRBJ1-1 and V is TRBV6-8; 9 bases are shared with TRBD1. There are 12 residues in the CDR3. With 8 bases clipped from V and 8 bases from J, the junction kept 6 bases outside the gene matches. Germline V gene sequence: CDR1 MNHGY, CDR2 SAAAGT. CDR3 loop: CASLQGAGEAFF. In DNA form, the CDR3 reads TGTGCCAGCTTACAGGGGGCGGGAGAAGCTTTCTTT.

The V and J genes are TRBV19 and TRBJ1-2; D possibly corresponds to TRBD1 (5 bases). The germline V gene has CDR1 LNHDA and CDR2 SQIVND (reference sequence). This CDR3 has 16 amino acids. Trimming shortened V by 2 bases and J by 2 bases, and 15 bases separated the two germline ends. The CDR3 sequence: CASSIIGGAENYGYTF. The CDR3 DNA sequence: TGTGCCAGTAGTATAATCGGCGGGGCTGAGAACTATGGCTACACCTTC.

V and J are TRBV18 and TRBJ2-7, with D maybe TRBD2 (7 bases). V shed 6 bases and J shed 0 bases, with 21 bases lying between them. Germline CDR1 and CDR2: KGHSH and LQKENI. The CDR3 is 17 residues long. The DNA for the CDR3 is TGTGCCAGCTCCCAGATCGGAGGCGGGGGCCCCTCCTACGAGCAGTACTTC. This sequence encodes CASSQIGGGGPSYEQYF.